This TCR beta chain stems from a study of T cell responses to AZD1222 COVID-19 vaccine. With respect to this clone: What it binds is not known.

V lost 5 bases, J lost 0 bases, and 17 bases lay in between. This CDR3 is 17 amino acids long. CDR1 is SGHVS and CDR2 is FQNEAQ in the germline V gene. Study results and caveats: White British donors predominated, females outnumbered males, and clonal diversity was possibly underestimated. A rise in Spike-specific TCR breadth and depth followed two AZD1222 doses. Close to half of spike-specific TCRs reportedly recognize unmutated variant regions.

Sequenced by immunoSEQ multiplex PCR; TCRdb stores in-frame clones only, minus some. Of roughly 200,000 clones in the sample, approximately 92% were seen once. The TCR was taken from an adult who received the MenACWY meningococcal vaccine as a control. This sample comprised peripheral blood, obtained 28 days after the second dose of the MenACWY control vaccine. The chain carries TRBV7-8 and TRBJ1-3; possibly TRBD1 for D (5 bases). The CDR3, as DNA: TGTGCCAGCAGCGATTATCGCCGAGGGGACTCTGGAAACACCATATATTTT. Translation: CASSDYRRGDSGNTIYF.